Below are 22 T cell receptor beta chains sequenced from a single sample in a study of monozygotic twins with inflammatory bowel disease. TCRdb reprocessed the 5' RACE reads, keeping one entry per CDR3 protein, no DNA. This repertoire includes more than 300,000 distinct CDR3 sequences. The sequenced sample consisted of blood. Receptor source: a human donor with ulcerative colitis or Crohn's disease, or a healthy co-twin of an affected twin (not recorded which).

The chain is built from TRBV5-6 and TRBJ2-3; TCRdb proposes TRBD1, but this gene call is untestable without DNA. The CDR3 runs to 15 residues. Germline V gene data show CDR1 as SGHDT and CDR2 as YYEEEE. CDR3 in amino acids: CASSLAGTGALTQYF.

The rearrangement uses TRBV7-9 and TRBJ1-2. Germline V CDR1 and CDR2: SEHNR, FQNEAQ (reference sequence). The CDR3 loop spans 13 amino acids. The CDR3 is CASSSGVGYGYTF.

The genes are TRBV6-2 or TRBV6-3 and TRBJ1-2; lacking DNA, the TRBD1 call made by TCRdb goes unchecked. Germline V lookup: CDR1 MNHEY, CDR2 SVGEGT. The CDR3 has 16 amino acids. Here the CDR3 reads CASSYAPEGIDYGYTF.

The chain links TRBV14 to TRBJ2-3; as DNA is missing, the TRBD1 call by TCRdb cannot be tested. The CDR3 has 15 amino acids. The germline V gene encodes CDR1 SGHDN and CDR2 FVKESK. The CDR3 sequence: CASSLWTGPADTQYF. The whole variable domain, filled in from reference TRBV14 and TRBJ2-3, reads EAGVTQFPSHSVIEKGQTVTLRCDPISGHDNLYWYRRVMGKEIKFLLHFVKESKQDESGMPNNRFLAERTGGTYSTLKVQPAELEDSGVYFCASSLWTGPADTQYFGPGTRLTVL.

This rearrangement joins TRBV24-1 to TRBJ2-1. This CDR3 comprises 15 residues. In germline, CDR1 is KGHDR, CDR2 SFDVKD. CDR3: CATSDPGTPYNEQFF.

The chain employs TRBV18 and TRBJ2-5; the TCRdb D gene call, TRBD1, has no DNA to confirm it. CDR3 length: 15 amino acids. Germline V gene sequence: CDR1 KGHSH, CDR2 LQKENI. The CDR3 reads CASSPYQGKKETQYF.

The chain links TRBV5-3 to TRBJ2-2; lacking DNA, the TRBD2 call made by TCRdb goes unchecked. TRBV5-3 is identified as an open reading frame with a role that is uncertain. The CDR3 consists of 17 residues. CDR3 sequence: CARSSPVIAGVTGELFF.

The V call is TRBV24-1, the J call TRBJ2-3; the D gene TCRdb calls, TRBD2, cannot be checked with no DNA. Looked up from germline, CDR1 is KGHDR and CDR2 is SFDVKD. This CDR3 has 15 residues. CDR3 region: CATSDATAGADTQYF.

V and J are TRBV29-1 and TRBJ2-5; TCRdb selects TRBD1, and the lack of DNA leaves this call unchecked. The CDR3 is made up of 15 amino acids. Germline V gene lookup returns CDR1 SQVTM and CDR2 ANQGSEA. The CDR3 loop is CSVEPKRTGLETQYF.

The J gene is TRBJ1-6, the V gene TRBV5-1. The CDR3 length is 14 residues. Germline V CDR1 and CDR2: SGHRS, YFSETQ. CDR3 protein: CASSLVRGDSPLHF. Looking up the rest from reference TRBV5-1 and TRBJ1-6 gives the full variable domain: KAGVTQTPRYLIKTRGQQVTLSCSPISGHRSVSWYQQTPGQGLQFLFEYFSETQRNKGNFPGRFSGRQFSNSRSEMNVSTLELGDSALYLCASSLVRGDSPLHFGNGTRLTVT.

The V gene is TRBV5-4, the J gene TRBJ2-3; lacking DNA, the TRBD2 call made by TCRdb goes unchecked. This CDR3 has 16 amino acids. The germline V gene has CDR1 SGHNT and CDR2 YYREEE (reference sequence). The CDR3 loop reads CASSPLAGGLTDTQYF.

The J gene is TRBJ2-1, the V gene TRBV11-3; TCRdb designates TRBD1, a call that cannot be tested without DNA. CDR1 and CDR2 (germline): SGHNT, YENEEA. The CDR3 consists of 14 residues. The CDR3 region is CASSRRQEYNEQFF. The entire variable domain, with the rest obtained from reference TRBV11-3 and TRBJ2-1, is as follows: EAGVVQSPRYKIIEKKQPVAFWCNPISGHNTLYWYLQNLGQGPELLIRYENEEAVDDSQLPKDRFSAERLKGVDSTLKIQPAELGDSAVYLCASSRRQEYNEQFFGPGTRLTVL.

This rearrangement joins TRBV5-1 to TRBJ2-1; without DNA, the TCRdb call of TRBD1 cannot be checked. From germline, CDR1 is SGHRS and CDR2 YFSETQ. This CDR3 has 13 amino acids. CDR3 region: CATRTDSYNEQFF.

This rearrangement joins TRBV7-9 to TRBJ1-4. Germline loops: CDR1 SEHNR, CDR2 FQNEAQ (reference sequence). This CDR3 region has 14 residues. The CDR3 spells CASSLAEGFEKLFF.

This chain connects TRBV18 to TRBJ2-7; with no DNA, the TCRdb D assignment of TRBD1 cannot be verified. CDR1 and CDR2 (germline): KGHSH, LQKENI. This CDR3 spans 15 amino acids. The CDR3 region is CASSPTAGGRYEQYF. Supplemented by reference TRBV18 and TRBJ2-7, the full variable domain reads NAGVMQNPRHLVRRRGQEARLRCSPMKGHSHVYWYRQLPEEGLKFMVYLQKENIIDESGMPKERFSAEFPKEGPSILRIQQVVRGDSAAYFCASSPTAGGRYEQYFGPGTRLTVT.

The rearrangement uses TRBV6-5 and TRBJ1-1. Per germline, CDR1 MNHEY and CDR2 SVGAGI. The CDR3 loop spans 16 amino acids. The CDR3 sequence is CASSYDKDLMNTEAFF.

V and J are TRBV18 and TRBJ2-1; TCRdb's D call, TRBD1, is unchecked because there is no DNA. This CDR3 region has 14 residues. Germline V gene data show CDR1 as KGHSH and CDR2 as LQKENI. The chain's CDR3 is CASSPYRDSNEQFF.

The chain recombines TRBV28 with TRBJ1-6. Per germline, CDR1 MDHEN and CDR2 SYDVKM. The CDR3 is made up of 14 amino acids. This CDR3 is CASSFIVGNSPLHF.

The genes are TRBV20-1 and TRBJ2-2; TCRdb names TRBD1, which stays unverified in the absence of DNA. The CDR3 has 16 residues. Germline V lookup: CDR1 DFQATT, CDR2 SNEGSKA (reference sequence). The CDR3 spells CSARGRRSPNTGELFF.

This chain uses TRBV4-3 with TRBJ2-7; the D call from TCRdb, TRBD1, cannot be confirmed without DNA. The CDR3 loop spans 14 amino acids. The V gene's germline CDR1 is LGHNA and CDR2 YSLEER. The CDR3 region is CASSQGQSSYEQYF.

The J gene is TRBJ2-2, the V gene TRBV30. Per germline, CDR1 GTSNPN and CDR2 SVGIG (reference sequence). The CDR3 runs to 14 residues. The CDR3 sequence is CAWSSGPNTGELFF.

The chain joins TRBV19 to TRBJ2-7; TCRdb designates TRBD1, a call that cannot be tested without DNA. This CDR3 spans 13 amino acids. Germline V lookup: CDR1 LNHDA, CDR2 SQIVND (reference sequence). The CDR3 here is CASSIGTLTEQYF.